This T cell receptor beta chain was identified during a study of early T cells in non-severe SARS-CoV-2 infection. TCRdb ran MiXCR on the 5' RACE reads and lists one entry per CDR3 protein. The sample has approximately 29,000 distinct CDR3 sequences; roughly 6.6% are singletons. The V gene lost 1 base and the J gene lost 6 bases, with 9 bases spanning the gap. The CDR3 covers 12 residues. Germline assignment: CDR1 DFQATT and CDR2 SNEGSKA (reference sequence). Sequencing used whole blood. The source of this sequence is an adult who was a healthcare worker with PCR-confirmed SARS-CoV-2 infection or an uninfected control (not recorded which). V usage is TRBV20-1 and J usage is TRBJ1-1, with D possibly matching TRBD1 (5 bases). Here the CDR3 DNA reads TGCAGTGCTAGAGGGGGGGACGCTGAAGCTTTCTTT. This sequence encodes CSARGGDAEAFF.